This TCR beta chain was identified during a study of blood T cell repertoires in COVID-19. Study-wide background: The United States, Italy and Spain supplied acute and convalescent COVID-19 samples. Sources were T cells, B-cell-depleted T cells, or PBMCs; the material itself was cDNA or gDNA.

Source study methods: Scientists estimated how many nucleated cells there were by amplifying reference gene primers. TCRdb keeps only in-frame clones here, not all; method: immunoSEQ multiplex PCR. The V and J calls and clone size come from that table; D and trimming were worked out from the DNA. The profile shows 40,000 to 45,000 clones, around 90% of them singletons. In germline, CDR1 is SGDLS, CDR2 YYNGEE. The CDR3 has 15 amino acids. With V trimmed by 4 bases and J by 7 bases, 8 bases remained unmatched. Input material: peripheral blood. This TCR came from a middle-aged man with active COVID-19. V gene TRBV9 combines with J gene TRBJ2-1; TRBD2 aligns across 10 bases. The CDR3 nucleotides are TGTGCCAGCAGCTTTTTAGCGGGAGGCCCTAATGAGCAGTTCTTC. This codes for CASSFLAGGPNEQFF. Drawing the rest from reference TRBV9 and TRBJ2-1, the complete variable domain is DSGVTQTPKHLITATGQRVTLRCSPRSGDLSVYWYQQSLDQGLQFLIQYYNGEERAKGNILERFSAQQFPDLHSELNLSSLELGDSALYFCASSFLAGGPNEQFFGPGTRLTVL.